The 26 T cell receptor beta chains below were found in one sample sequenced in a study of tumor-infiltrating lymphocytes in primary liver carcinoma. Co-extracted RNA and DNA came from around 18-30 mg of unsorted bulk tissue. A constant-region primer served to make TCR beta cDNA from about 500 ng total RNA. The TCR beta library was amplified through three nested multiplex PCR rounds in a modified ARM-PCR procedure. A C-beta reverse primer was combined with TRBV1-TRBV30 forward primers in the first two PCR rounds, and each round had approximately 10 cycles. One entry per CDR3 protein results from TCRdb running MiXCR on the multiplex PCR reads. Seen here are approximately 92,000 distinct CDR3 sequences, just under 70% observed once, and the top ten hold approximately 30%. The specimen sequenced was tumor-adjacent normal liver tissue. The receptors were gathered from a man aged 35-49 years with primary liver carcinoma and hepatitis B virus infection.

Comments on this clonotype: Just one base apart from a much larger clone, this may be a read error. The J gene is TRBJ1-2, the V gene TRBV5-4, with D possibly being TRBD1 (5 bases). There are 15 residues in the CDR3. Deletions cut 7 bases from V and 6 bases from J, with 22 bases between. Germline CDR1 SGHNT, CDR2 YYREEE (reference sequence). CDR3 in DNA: TGTGCCAGCGCCCCGGGGCGGGAGTGGAGCCATGGCTACACCTTC. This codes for CASAPGREWSHGYTF.

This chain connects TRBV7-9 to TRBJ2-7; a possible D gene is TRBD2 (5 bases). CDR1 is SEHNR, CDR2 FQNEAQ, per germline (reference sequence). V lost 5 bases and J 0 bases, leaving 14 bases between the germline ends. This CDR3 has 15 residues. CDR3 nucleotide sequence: TGTGCCAGCAGCCCAGAGGGTTTAAGCTCCTACGAGCAGTACTTC. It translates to CASSPEGLSSYEQYF.

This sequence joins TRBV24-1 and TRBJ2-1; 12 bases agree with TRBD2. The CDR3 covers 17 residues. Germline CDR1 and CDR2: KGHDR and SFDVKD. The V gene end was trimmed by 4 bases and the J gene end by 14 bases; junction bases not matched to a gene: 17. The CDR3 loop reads CATSDHSWTSGTNKEFF. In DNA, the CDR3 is TGTGCCACCAGTGACCACTCCTGGACTAGCGGGACCAACAAGGAGTTCTTC.

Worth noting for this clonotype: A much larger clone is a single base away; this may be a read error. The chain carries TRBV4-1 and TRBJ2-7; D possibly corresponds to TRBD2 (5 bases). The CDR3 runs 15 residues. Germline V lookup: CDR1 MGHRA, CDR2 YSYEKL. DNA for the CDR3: TGCGCCAGCAGCCAAGTTCCGACTAACTCCTACGAGCAGAACTTC. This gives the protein CASSQVPTNSYEQNF.

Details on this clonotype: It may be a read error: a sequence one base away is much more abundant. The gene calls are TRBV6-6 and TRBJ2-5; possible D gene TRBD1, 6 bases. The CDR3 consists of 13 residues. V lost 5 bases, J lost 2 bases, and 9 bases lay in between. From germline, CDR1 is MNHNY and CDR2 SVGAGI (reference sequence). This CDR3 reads CASSIQGQETQYF. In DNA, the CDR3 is TGTGCCAGCAGTATACAGGGACAAGAGACCCAGTACTTC.

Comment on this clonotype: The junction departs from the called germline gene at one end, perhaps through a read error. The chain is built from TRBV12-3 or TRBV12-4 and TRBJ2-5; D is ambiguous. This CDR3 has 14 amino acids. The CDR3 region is CASSYMDGKESQYF. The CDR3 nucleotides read TGTGCCAGCAGCTATATGGACGGTAAAGAGTCCCAGTACTTC.

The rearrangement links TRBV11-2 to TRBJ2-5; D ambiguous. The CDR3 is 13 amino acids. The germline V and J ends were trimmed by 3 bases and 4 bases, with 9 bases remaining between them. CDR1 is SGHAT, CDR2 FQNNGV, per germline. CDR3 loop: CASSFEPGETQYF. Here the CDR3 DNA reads TGTGCCAGCAGCTTTGAACCTGGAGAGACCCAGTACTTC.

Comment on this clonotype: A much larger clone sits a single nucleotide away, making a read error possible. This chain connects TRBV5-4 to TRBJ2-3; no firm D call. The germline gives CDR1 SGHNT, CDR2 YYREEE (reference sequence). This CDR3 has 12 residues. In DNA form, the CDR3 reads TGTACCAGCAGCCCCTCACGGGATACGCAGTATTTT. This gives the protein CTSSPSRDTQYF.

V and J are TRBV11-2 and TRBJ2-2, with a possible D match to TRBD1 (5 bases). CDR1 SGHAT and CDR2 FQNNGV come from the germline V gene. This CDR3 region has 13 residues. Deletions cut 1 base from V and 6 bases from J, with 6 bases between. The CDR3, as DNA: TGTGCCAGCAGCTTAGCAGGGCCCGGGGAGCTGTTTTTT. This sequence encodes CASSLAGPGELFF.

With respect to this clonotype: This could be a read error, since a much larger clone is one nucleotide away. CDR3 nucleotides: TGCGCCAGCACTCGCGGAGGAGCGGGAGAGGGTACGCAGTATTTT. Its protein product is CASTRGGAGEGTQYF. The chain recombines TRBV5-1 with TRBJ2-3; 8 positions agree with TRBD2. The CDR3 totals 15 residues. Germline values: CDR1 SGHRS, CDR2 YFSETQ. The J segment lost 8 bases and the V segment lost 6 bases, leaving 14 bases of the junction unmatched.

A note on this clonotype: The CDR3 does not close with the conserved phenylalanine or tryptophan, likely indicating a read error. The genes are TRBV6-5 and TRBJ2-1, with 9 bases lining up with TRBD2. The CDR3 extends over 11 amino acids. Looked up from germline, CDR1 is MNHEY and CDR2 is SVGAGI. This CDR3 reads CASSGSDEQFL. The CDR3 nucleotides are TGTGCAAGTAGCGGGAGTGATGAGCAGTTCCTC.

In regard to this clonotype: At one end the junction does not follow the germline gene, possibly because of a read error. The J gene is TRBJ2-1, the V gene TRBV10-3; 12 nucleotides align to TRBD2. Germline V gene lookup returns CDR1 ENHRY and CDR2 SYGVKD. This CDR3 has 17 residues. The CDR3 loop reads CATSEGLAGLSYDEQFF. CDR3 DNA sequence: TGTGCCACCAGTGAGGGACTAGCGGGCCTCTCCTACGATGAGCAGTTCTTC.

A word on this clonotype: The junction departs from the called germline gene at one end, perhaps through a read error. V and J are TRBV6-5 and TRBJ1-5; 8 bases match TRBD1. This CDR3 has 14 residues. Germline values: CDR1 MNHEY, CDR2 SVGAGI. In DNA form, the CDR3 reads TGTGCAAGCAGGACAGGGAGATTTAATCAGCCCCAGCATTTT. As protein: CASRTGRFNQPQHF.

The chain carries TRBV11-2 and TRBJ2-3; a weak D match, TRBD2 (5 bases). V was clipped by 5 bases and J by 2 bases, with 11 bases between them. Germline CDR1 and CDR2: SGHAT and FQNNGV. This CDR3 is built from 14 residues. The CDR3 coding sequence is TGTGCCAGCAGCCTTACGGGGAACACAGATACGCAGTATTTT. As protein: CASSLTGNTDTQYF.

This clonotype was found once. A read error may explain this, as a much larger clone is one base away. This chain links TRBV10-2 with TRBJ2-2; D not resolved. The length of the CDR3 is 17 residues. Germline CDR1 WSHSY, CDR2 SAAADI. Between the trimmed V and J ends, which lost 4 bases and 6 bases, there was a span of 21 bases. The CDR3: CASSVILPVSLAGELFF. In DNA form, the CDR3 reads TGCGCCAGCAGTGTAATCTTACCAGTCTCCCTGGCCGGGGAGCTGTTTTTT.

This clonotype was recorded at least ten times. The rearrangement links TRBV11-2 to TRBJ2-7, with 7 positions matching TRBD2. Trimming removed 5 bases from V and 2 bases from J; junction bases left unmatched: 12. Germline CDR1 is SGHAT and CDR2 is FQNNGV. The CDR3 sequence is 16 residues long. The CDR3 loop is CASSQPTGGRAYEQYF. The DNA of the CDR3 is TGTGCCAGCAGCCAACCCACTGGGGGGAGGGCCTACGAGCAGTACTTC. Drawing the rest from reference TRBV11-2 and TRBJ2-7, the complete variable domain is EAGVAQSPRYKIIEKRQSVAFWCNPISGHATLYWYQQILGQGPKLLIQFQNNGVVDDSQLPKDRFSAERLKGVDSTLKIQPAKLEDSAVYLCASSQPTGGRAYEQYFGPGTRLTVT.

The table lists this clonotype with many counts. CDR3 coding DNA: TGCGCCAGCAGCTTGGCTCCGGGAAGGCAGGGTGAAGCTTTCTTT. Its protein is CASSLAPGRQGEAFF. The genes are TRBV5-1 and TRBJ1-1; TRBD1 is a possible D gene (5 bases). Germline CDR1 and CDR2: SGHRS and YFSETQ. V was shortened by 0 bases and J by 7 bases, with 16 bases between the two germline ends. The CDR3 contains 15 residues.

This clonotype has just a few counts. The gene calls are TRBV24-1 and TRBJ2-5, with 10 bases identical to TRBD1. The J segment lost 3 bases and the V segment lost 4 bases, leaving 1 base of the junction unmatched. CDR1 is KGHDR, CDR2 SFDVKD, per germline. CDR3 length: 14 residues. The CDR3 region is CATSEGQGKETQYF. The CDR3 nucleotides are TGTGCCACCAGTGAGGGACAGGGGAAAGAGACCCAGTACTTC.

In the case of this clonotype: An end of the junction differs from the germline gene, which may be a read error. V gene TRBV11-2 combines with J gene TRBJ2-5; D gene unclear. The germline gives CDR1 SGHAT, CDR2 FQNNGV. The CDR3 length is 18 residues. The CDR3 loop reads CACSLRPGLTAYQETQYF. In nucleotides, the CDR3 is TGTGCCTGCAGCTTACGTCCTGGATTAACGGCGTATCAAGAGACCCAGTACTTC.

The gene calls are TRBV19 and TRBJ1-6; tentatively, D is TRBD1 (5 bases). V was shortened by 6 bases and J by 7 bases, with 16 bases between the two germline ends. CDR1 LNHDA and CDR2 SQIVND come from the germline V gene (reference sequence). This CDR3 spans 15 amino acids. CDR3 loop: CASRKTTGQNSPLHF. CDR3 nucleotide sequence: TGTGCCAGTAGAAAAACAACAGGACAAAATTCACCCCTCCACTTT.

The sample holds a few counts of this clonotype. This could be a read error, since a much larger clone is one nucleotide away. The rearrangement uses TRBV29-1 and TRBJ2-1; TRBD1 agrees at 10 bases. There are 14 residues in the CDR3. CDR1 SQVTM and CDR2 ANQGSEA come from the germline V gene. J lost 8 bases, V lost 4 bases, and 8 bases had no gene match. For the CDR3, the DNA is TGCAGCGTTGGCGGGACAGGGGTGGTTGATGAGCAGTTCTTC. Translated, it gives CSVGGTGVVDEQFF.

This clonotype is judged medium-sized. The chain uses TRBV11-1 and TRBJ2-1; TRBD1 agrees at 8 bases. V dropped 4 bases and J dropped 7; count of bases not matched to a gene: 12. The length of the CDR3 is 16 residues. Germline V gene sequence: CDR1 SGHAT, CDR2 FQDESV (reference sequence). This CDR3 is CASSSILRQGTNEQFF. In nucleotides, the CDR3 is TGTGCCAGCAGCTCCATTCTTCGACAGGGGACGAATGAGCAGTTCTTC.

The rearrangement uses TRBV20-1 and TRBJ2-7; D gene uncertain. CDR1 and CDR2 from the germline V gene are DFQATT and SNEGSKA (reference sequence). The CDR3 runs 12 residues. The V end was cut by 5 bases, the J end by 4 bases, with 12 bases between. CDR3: CSALAAGYEQYF. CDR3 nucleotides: TGCAGTGCTTTGGCGGCCGGGTACGAGCAGTACTTC.

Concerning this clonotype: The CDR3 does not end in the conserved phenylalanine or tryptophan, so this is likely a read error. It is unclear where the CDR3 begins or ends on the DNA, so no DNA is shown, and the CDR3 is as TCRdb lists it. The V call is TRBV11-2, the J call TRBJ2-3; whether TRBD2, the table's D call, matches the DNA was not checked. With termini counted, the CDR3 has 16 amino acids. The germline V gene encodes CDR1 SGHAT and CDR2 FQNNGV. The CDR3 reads CASSLEGLAWTGTQYV.

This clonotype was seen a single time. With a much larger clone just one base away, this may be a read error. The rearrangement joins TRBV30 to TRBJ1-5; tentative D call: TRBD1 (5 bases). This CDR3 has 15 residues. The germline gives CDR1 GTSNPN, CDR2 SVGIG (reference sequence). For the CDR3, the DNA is TGTGCCCGGAGTGTAATGGGACGGCTCAATCAGCCCCAGCATTTT. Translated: CARSVMGRLNQPQHF.

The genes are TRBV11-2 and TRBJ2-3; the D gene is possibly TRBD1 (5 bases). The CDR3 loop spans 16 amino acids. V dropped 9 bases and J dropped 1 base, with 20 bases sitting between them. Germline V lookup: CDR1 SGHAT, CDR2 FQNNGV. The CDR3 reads CASGPPWGRGTDTQYF. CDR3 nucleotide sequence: TGTGCCAGTGGCCCGCCGTGGGGCAGGGGCACAGATACGCAGTATTTT. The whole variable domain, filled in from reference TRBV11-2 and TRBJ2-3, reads EAGVAQSPRYKIIEKRQSVAFWCNPISGHATLYWYQQILGQGPKLLIQFQNNGVVDDSQLPKDRFSAERLKGVDSTLKIQPAKLEDSAVYLCASGPPWGRGTDTQYFGPGTRLTVL.